This TCR beta chain appears in the sequencing data of a study of blood T cell repertoires in COVID-19. Everyone who took part was about 18 to 90 years old, and they came from about two dozen US areas. Which cohort a participant joined came from the clinical history participants gave. This clone was seen only once. Germline assignment: CDR1 SNHLY and CDR2 FYNNEI. V lost 3 bases to trimming and J lost 1 base; unmatched junction nucleotides: 2. The CDR3 has 15 residues. Original data processing: Reference gene primers were amplified, and this amplification served to estimate nucleated cell counts. Some clones are missing from TCRdb's copy, which holds only in-frame ones; the method was immunoSEQ multiplex PCR. The V and J calls and clone size come from that table; D and trimming were worked out from the DNA. The sample holds roughly 270,000 clones, about 85% seen once.

The sequencing input was PBMCs or T cells enriched from blood (not recorded which). J is TRBJ1-1 and V is TRBV2, with TRBD1 identical over 10 bases. This sequence originates from a woman in her forties or fifties who had recovered from COVID-19. The CDR3: CASSEDRGRNTEAFF. The CDR3 nucleotides are TGTGCCAGCAGTGAGGACAGGGGGAGGAACACTGAAGCTTTCTTT.